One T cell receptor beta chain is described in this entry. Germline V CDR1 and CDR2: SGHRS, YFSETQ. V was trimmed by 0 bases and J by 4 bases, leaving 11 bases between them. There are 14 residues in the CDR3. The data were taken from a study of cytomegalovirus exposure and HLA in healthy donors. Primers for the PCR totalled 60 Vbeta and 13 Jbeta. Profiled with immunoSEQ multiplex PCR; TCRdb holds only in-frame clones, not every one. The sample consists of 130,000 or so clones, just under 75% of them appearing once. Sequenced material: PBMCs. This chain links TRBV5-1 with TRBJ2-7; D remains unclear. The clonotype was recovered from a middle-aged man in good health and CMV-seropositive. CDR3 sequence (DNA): TGCGCCAGCAGCTTGGCCTTGAGGAGATACGAGCAGTACTTC. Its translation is CASSLALRRYEQYF.